This T cell receptor beta chain was recorded in a study of blood T cell repertoires in COVID-19. The overall study: PBMCs, B-cell-depleted T cells, or T cells were the source of the cDNA or gDNA that made up the material.

Trimming shortened V by 5 bases and J by 1 base, and 11 bases separated the two germline ends. Germline V CDR1 and CDR2: GTSNPN, SVGIG (reference sequence). CDR3 length: 14 amino acids. In the authors' workflow: Estimation of nucleated cell counts relied on the amplification of reference gene primers. Produced via immunoSEQ multiplex PCR; TCRdb's table is partial and in-frame only. V, J and clone size derive from that table, while D and trimming were established from the DNA sequence. The table records about 76,000 clones, over 85% of them present only once. Sequencing input: peripheral blood. The TCR sequence derives from a human donor in a cohort sampled during active COVID-19. The J gene is TRBJ2-2, the V gene TRBV30; D unresolved. CDR3 nucleotide sequence: TGTGCCTGGGGGCAGGCAAGGAACACCGGGGAGCTGTTTTTT. It translates to CAWGQARNTGELFF.